The text below deals with one TCR beta chain. The target antigen is unknown. The TCR beta profiling, which covered VDJ combination and CDR3 sequence, was carried out using genomic DNA as the template. TCRdb independently ran MiXCR on the reads; one entry per CDR3 protein. Altogether roughly 300,000 distinct CDR3 sequences are present, approximately 55% being singletons, with the ten largest covering 8%. Germline V gives CDR1 MGHRA, CDR2 YSYEKL. The CDR3 runs 13 residues. V dropped 2 bases and J dropped 8; count of bases not matched to a gene: 3. This entry comes from a study of CD8+CD57+ T cells in acquired aplastic anemia. Study results and limitations: Patients and controls shared 25 to 35 CD8+ CDR3 sequences, highly expressed in patients.

The J gene is TRBJ1-2, the V gene TRBV4-1; TRBD1 aligns across 9 bases. Sequencing was done on a sample of sorted CD4+, CD8+, or CD8+CD57+ T cells (not recorded which) from PBMCs. The TCR comes from a human donor with severe aplastic anemia or a healthy control (not recorded which). DNA of the CDR3: TGCGCCAGCAGCCAACGGACAGGGGACGGCTACACCTTC. This sequence encodes CASSQRTGDGYTF.